These 23 T cell receptor beta chains were all obtained from the same sample, sequenced in a study of blood T cell repertoires in COVID-19. Profiling relied on immunoSEQ multiplex PCR, and the TCRdb table lists in-frame clones only, not all of them. The sample records roughly 29,000 clones, approximately 85% being singletons. Specimen: peripheral blood. All receptors come from a woman aged 80 or older with COVID-19, enrolled during active disease.

V is TRBV7-9 and J is TRBJ2-1, with a tentative D call TRBD1 (6 bases). V was trimmed by 1 base and J by 6 bases, leaving 10 bases between them. CDR1 SEHNR and CDR2 FQNEAQ come from the germline V gene (reference sequence). The CDR3 spans 14 residues. The CDR3 DNA reads TGTGCCAGCAGCTTAGGTCAGGGGCCCAATGAGCAGTTCTTC. Its translation is CASSLGQGPNEQFF.

This clone was detected only once. The V call is TRBV2, the J call TRBJ1-6, with 8 positions matching TRBD1. This CDR3 region has 14 residues. Germline V gene data show CDR1 as SNHLY and CDR2 as FYNNEI. The ends lost 5 bases at V and 10 bases at J; junction bases unmatched: 7. The CDR3 coding sequence is TGTGCCAGCAGTAAGACAGGGGTGCGGTCACCCCTCCACTTT. Protein: CASSKTGVRSPLHF.

The CDR3 loop is CASSVTRYNEQFF. The DNA for the CDR3 is TGTGCCAGCAGTGTAACGAGATACAATGAGCAGTTCTTC. The V call is TRBV2, the J call TRBJ2-1; no definite D call. The CDR3 is 13 residues long. Germline loops: CDR1 SNHLY, CDR2 FYNNEI. The V end was cut by 4 bases, the J end by 4 bases, with 8 bases between.

This clone was seen a single time. V gene TRBV15 combines with J gene TRBJ1-2, with D tentatively TRBD1 (6 bases). This CDR3 comprises 15 residues. Germline CDR1 LNHNV, CDR2 YYDKDF (reference sequence). V lost 1 base to trimming and J lost 4 bases, with 13 bases between them. CDR3 sequence reads: CATSRVTQGFYGYTF. The CDR3 nucleotides are TGTGCCACCAGCAGAGTAACACAGGGATTCTATGGCTACACCTTC.

In its sample, this clone was seen a few times. This sequence joins TRBV20-1 and TRBJ1-2; 7 nucleotides line up with TRBD1. Germline V gives CDR1 DFQATT, CDR2 SNEGSKA (reference sequence). The CDR3 is 11 residues long. V dropped 1 base and J dropped 7; count of bases not matched to a gene: 0. The CDR3 loop reads CSARAGGGYTF. The CDR3 coding sequence is TGCAGTGCTAGAGCAGGGGGTGGCTACACCTTC.

This clone was recorded once. The chain couples TRBV11-3 to TRBJ2-7; 12 positions agree with TRBD1. The CDR3 is made up of 17 amino acids. Unmatched junction bases numbered 7, after V lost 0 bases and J lost 4 bases. From germline, CDR1 is SGHNT and CDR2 YENEEA. Written as DNA, the CDR3 is TGTGCCAGCAGCTTAGAGGCCGGGACAGGGGGCACATACGAGCAGTACTTC. This codes for CASSLEAGTGGTYEQYF.

The chain links TRBV14 to TRBJ2-1; D gene unclear. Germline V gene sequence: CDR1 SGHDN, CDR2 FVKESK. V shed 6 bases and J shed 3 bases, with 9 bases lying between them. This CDR3 spans 13 amino acids. CDR3 nucleotides: TGTGCCAGCAGTTCCCAGATCTACAATGAGCAGTTCTTC. Protein: CASSSQIYNEQFF.

The rearrangement links TRBV2 to TRBJ2-5; weak D call: TRBD1 (6 bases). The CDR3 runs 15 residues. Trimming stripped 8 bases from V and 2 bases from J, with 18 bases between. Looked up from germline, CDR1 is SNHLY and CDR2 is FYNNEI. As DNA, the CDR3 is TGTGCCAGCGGGGGCGTGGGGGTTAGACAAGAGACCCAGTACTTC. The encoded protein is CASGGVGVRQETQYF.

V is TRBV5-6 and J is TRBJ2-1; perhaps TRBD1 as D (5 bases). Germline values: CDR1 SGHDT, CDR2 YYEEEE. The V gene lost 4 bases and the J gene lost 0 bases, with 11 bases spanning the gap. The CDR3 has 15 amino acids. The CDR3 protein is CASSKDMSSYNEQFF. CDR3 sequence (DNA): TGTGCCAGCAGCAAGGACATGAGCTCCTACAATGAGCAGTTCTTC.

V and J are TRBV7-9 and TRBJ2-3; D might be TRBD1 (6 bases). CDR3 length: 15 residues. Germline lookup yields CDR1 SEHNR and CDR2 FQNEAQ (reference sequence). Trimming removed 1 base at V and 0 bases at J, with 8 bases between. CDR3 nucleotide sequence: TGTGCCAGCAGCTTAGACGGACAGAGCACAGATACGCAGTATTTT. Translating gives CASSLDGQSTDTQYF.

This chain uses TRBV5-4 with TRBJ1-4; tentatively, D is TRBD1 (5 bases). V was cut by 5 bases and J by 8 bases, with 16 bases left in between. The CDR3 consists of 14 residues. Germline-derived CDR1 and CDR2 are SGHNT and YYREEE (reference sequence). The DNA of the CDR3 is TGTGCCAGCAGAGTCGCGGGGACTGGAGAAAAACTGTTTTTT. It codes for CASRVAGTGEKLFF.

This clone has only one observation. The chain joins TRBV18 to TRBJ1-2; 9 bases are shared with TRBD1. The ends lost 5 bases at V and 3 bases at J; junction bases unmatched: 4. The CDR3 length is 14 residues. The germline V gene has CDR1 KGHSH and CDR2 LQKENI. CDR3 sequence: CASSSGQGYYGYTF. CDR3 coding DNA: TGTGCCAGCTCAAGCGGACAGGGGTACTATGGCTACACCTTC.

V usage is TRBV27 and J usage is TRBJ1-5, with D perhaps matching TRBD1 (5 bases). Germline V gene lookup returns CDR1 MNHEY and CDR2 SMNVEV (reference sequence). The CDR3 runs 14 residues. The V end was cut by 7 bases, the J end by 3 bases, with 13 bases between. DNA for the CDR3: TGTGCCAGCAAAAAGGCAGGGAACAATCAGCCCCAGCATTTT. It yields the protein CASKKAGNNQPQHF.

The chain is built from TRBV7-9 and TRBJ2-3; a weak D match, TRBD1 (6 bases). The germline V gene has CDR1 SEHNR and CDR2 FQNEAQ (reference sequence). The length of the CDR3 is 15 residues. The V end was cut by 5 bases, the J end by 1 base, with 13 bases between. The CDR3 reads CASSPRGFGTDTQYF. The DNA of the CDR3 is TGTGCCAGCAGCCCGAGGGGGTTCGGCACAGATACGCAGTATTTT.

The chain has TRBV7-3 and TRBJ1-2, with 9 bases identical to TRBD1. There are 13 residues in the CDR3. The V and J ends lost 6 bases and 7 bases, in that order; junction bases with no gene match: 6. Germline lookup yields CDR1 SGHTA and CDR2 FQGTGA. This CDR3 is CASRPDRGGGYTF. CDR3 in DNA: TGTGCCAGCAGACCTGACAGGGGGGGTGGCTACACCTTC.

The rearrangement links TRBV5-1 to TRBJ1-1, with a tentative D call TRBD1 (5 bases). Trimming cost V 4 bases and J 5 bases, with 12 bases left between them. Per the germline V gene, CDR1 is SGHRS and CDR2 is YFSETQ. The CDR3 covers 13 residues. DNA for the CDR3: TGCGCCAGCAGCCCCTCCGGGGGGACTGAAGCTTTCTTT. This codes for CASSPSGGTEAFF.

The chain uses TRBV7-9 and TRBJ1-2, with a weak D call TRBD1 (6 bases). Trimming removed 1 base at V and 0 bases at J, with 6 bases between. The CDR3 is 14 amino acids. Germline loops: CDR1 SEHNR, CDR2 FQNEAQ (reference sequence). This CDR3 is CASSLGDTNYGYTF. Written as DNA, the CDR3 is TGTGCCAGCAGCTTAGGGGACACTAACTATGGCTACACCTTC.

The chain is built from TRBV5-1 and TRBJ2-3; 8 nucleotides match TRBD2. The V gene end was trimmed by 2 bases and the J gene end by 0 bases; junction bases not matched to a gene: 2. The CDR3 covers 15 residues. CDR1 is SGHRS, CDR2 YFSETQ, per germline. The CDR3 DNA is TGCGCCAGCAGCTTAGCGGGGGCTAGCACAGATACGCAGTATTTT. Residues: CASSLAGASTDTQYF.

This chain uses TRBV6-5 with TRBJ1-2; no clear D gene. CDR1 is MNHEY, CDR2 SVGAGI, per germline. The V end was cut by 7 bases, the J end by 4 bases, with 13 bases between. This CDR3 comprises 13 residues. The CDR3 reads CASKGQETYGYTF. CDR3 DNA: TGTGCCAGCAAAGGCCAGGAAACCTATGGCTACACCTTC.

This rearrangement joins TRBV11-3 to TRBJ2-1, with D perhaps matching TRBD1 (6 bases). Germline V gene sequence: CDR1 SGHNT, CDR2 YENEEA. This CDR3 has 12 residues. The ends were cut back, 4 bases at V and 10 bases at J, with 11 bases in the middle. In DNA, the CDR3 is TGTGCCAGCAGCTCGGACAGAAGAGAGCAGTTCTTC. It yields the protein CASSSDRREQFF.

V and J are TRBV7-9 and TRBJ1-4; no clear D gene. Trimming removed 2 bases from V and 5 bases from J, with 9 bases in between. This CDR3 comprises 14 residues. Germline values: CDR1 SEHNR, CDR2 FQNEAQ (reference sequence). CDR3 residues: CASSLKSINEKLFF. For the CDR3, the DNA is TGTGCCAGCAGCTTAAAATCTATAAATGAAAAACTGTTTTTT.

This clone was detected only once. The V call is TRBV7-6, the J call TRBJ2-2, with 16 positions matching TRBD2. The CDR3 contains 22 residues. From germline, CDR1 is SGHVS and CDR2 FNYEAQ. With 0 bases clipped from V and 0 bases from J, the junction kept 10 bases outside the gene matches. CDR3 loop: CASSLAPGLAGGIYANTGELFF. Here the CDR3 DNA reads TGTGCCAGCAGCTTAGCGCCGGGACTAGCGGGGGGGATATACGCGAACACCGGGGAGCTGTTTTTT.

As concerns this clone: Relative to the germline gene, one junction end is altered; a read error may explain this. This chain uses TRBV18 with TRBJ1-2; 8 positions match TRBD1. Germline V lookup: CDR1 KGHSH, CDR2 LQKENI. The CDR3 extends over 14 amino acids. In nucleotides, the CDR3 is TGTGCCAGCTCCCCAGAGACAGGGGCCCGTCACCTGAACTTC. Translating it yields CASSPETGARHLNF. The full variable domain, completed using reference TRBV18 and TRBJ1-2, is NAGVMQNPRHLVRRRGQEARLRCSPMKGHSHVYWYRQLPEEGLKFMVYLQKENIIDESGMPKERFSAEFPKEGPSILRIQQVVRGDSAAYFCASSPETGARHLNFGSGTRLTVV.